Presented here are 21 T cell receptor beta chains from one specimen sequenced in a study of metastatic and nonmetastatic thyroid tumors. TCRdb re-clonotyped the PCR reads through MiXCR. The sample consists of some 31,000 clones, approximately 17% of them appearing once. All patients reached thyroid surgery having received no treatment beforehand. The specimen sequenced was blood. All receptors derive from a female donor with papillary thyroid cancer or a benign thyroid nodule (not recorded which). Some clones in this sample may be carry-over from other donors' samples.

The CDR3 sequence is CSAYRDTSYNEQFF. DNA for the CDR3: TGCAGTGCTTACAGGGACACCTCCTACAATGAGCAGTTCTTC. This chain links TRBV20-1 with TRBJ2-1; tentatively, D is TRBD1 (6 bases). Germline V gives CDR1 DFQATT, CDR2 SNEGSKA (reference sequence). This CDR3 comprises 14 residues. Deletions cut 5 bases from V and 0 bases from J, with 11 bases between.

This rearrangement joins TRBV6-1 to TRBJ1-1, with 8 bases that match TRBD1. This CDR3 spans 13 amino acids. After removal of 3 bases from V and 5 bases from J, the junction contained 2 bases not matched to a gene. CDR1 and CDR2 from the germline V gene are MNHNS and SASEGT. CDR3 region: CASSDRGLTEAFF. The CDR3 bases are TGTGCCAGCAGTGACAGGGGGCTGACTGAAGCTTTCTTT.

This clone was seen at least ten times. The V and J genes are TRBV4-3 and TRBJ2-2; possible D gene TRBD1, 5 bases. The CDR3 has 15 amino acids. Germline V gives CDR1 LGHNA, CDR2 YSLEER. Trimming cost V 2 bases and J 1 base, with 8 bases left between them. CDR3 bases: TGCGCCAGCAGCCAACGAAGGGGGAACACCGGGGAGCTGTTTTTT. It is translated as CASSQRRGNTGELFF.

A note on this clone: The conserved phenylalanine or tryptophan is not found at the CDR3 terminus, so this likely reflects a read error. The chain is built from TRBV2 and TRBJ2-5; 12 nucleotides align to TRBD2. The CDR3 is 18 residues long. J lost 9 bases, V lost 8 bases, and 22 bases had no gene match. Germline lookup yields CDR1 SNHLY and CDR2 FYNNEI. DNA of the CDR3: TGTGCCAGCGGCGGTTTGGCGACTAGCGGGAGATTGATTGGGTCCCAGTACTTA. It translates to CASGGLATSGRLIGSQYL.

This clone was seen repeatedly, ten times or more. The chain couples TRBV6-5 to TRBJ1-5; tentative D call: TRBD1 (5 bases). The germline V gene has CDR1 MNHEY and CDR2 SVGAGI. The CDR3 totals 14 residues. The V end was cut by 0 bases, the J end by 5 bases, with 8 bases between. The CDR3 reads CASSYSRGDQPQHF. CDR3 bases: TGTGCCAGCAGTTACTCAAGGGGCGATCAGCCCCAGCATTTT.

This clone came up many times. This chain joins TRBV2 and TRBJ2-7; 14 nucleotides agree with TRBD2. Germline CDR1 SNHLY, CDR2 FYNNEI. The length of the CDR3 is 15 residues. V lost 8 bases and J lost 3; bases outside the gene matches: 6. The CDR3 protein is CASSGTSGRSYEQYF. CDR3 DNA sequence: TGTGCCAGCTCGGGGACTAGCGGGAGAAGCTACGAGCAGTACTTC.

The V and J genes are TRBV11-2 and TRBJ2-7; possibly TRBD1 for D (6 bases). CDR3 size: 12 residues. With 4 bases removed from V and 6 bases from J, the gap between germline ends came to 10 bases. Germline V gene data show CDR1 as SGHAT and CDR2 as FQNNGV. This CDR3 reads CASSSTGFEQYF. The CDR3 coding sequence is TGTGCCAGCAGCTCAACAGGGTTCGAGCAGTACTTC.

This clone appeared many times. V gene TRBV6-1 combines with J gene TRBJ2-5, with a possible D match to TRBD1 (6 bases). This CDR3 is 16 amino acids long. V dropped 5 bases and J dropped 5 bases, with 21 bases sitting between them. Germline CDR1 reads MNHNS; CDR2 reads SASEGT. CDR3 loop: CASSPIVGLTGETQYF. The DNA for the CDR3 is TGTGCCAGCAGTCCGATAGTGGGGCTTACAGGGGAGACCCAGTACTTC.

This clone was recorded at least ten times. The chain carries TRBV20-1 and TRBJ2-5; no clear D. Germline-derived CDR1 and CDR2 are DFQATT and SNEGSKA (reference sequence). The CDR3 consists of 13 residues. Trimming cost V 3 bases and J 5 bases, with 13 bases left between them. The chain's CDR3 is CSASRSTSETQYF. The DNA for the CDR3 is TGCAGTGCTAGTCGGTCTACCTCGGAGACCCAGTACTTC.

By sample share, this clone is medium-sized. This chain joins TRBV6-5 and TRBJ1-6, with TRBD1 as a possible D gene (5 bases). The CDR3 runs 17 residues. V lost 2 bases, J lost 0 bases, and 11 bases lay in between. Germline V gene data show CDR1 as MNHEY and CDR2 as SVGAGI. The CDR3 region has the DNA TGTGCCAGCAGTTACGAGGGACCGAGCTCCTATAATTCACCCCTCCACTTT. Encoded protein: CASSYEGPSSYNSPLHF.

The chain has TRBV6-1 and TRBJ1-1; D is uncertain. This CDR3 comprises 14 residues. Germline loops: CDR1 MNHNS, CDR2 SASEGT. V lost 7 bases, J lost 0 bases, and 12 bases lay in between. CDR3 in amino acids: CASTYSLMNTEAFF. The CDR3 nucleotides are TGTGCCAGCACCTACAGCTTGATGAACACTGAAGCTTTCTTT.

This clone was seen a few times. A much more abundant neighbour one base away suggests this may be a read error. V usage is TRBV20-1 and J usage is TRBJ2-5, with D possibly matching TRBD2 (6 bases). Germline values: CDR1 DFQATT, CDR2 SNEGSKA (reference sequence). The CDR3 contains 13 residues. The CDR3 is CSAREDKQETQYF. DNA of the CDR3: TGTAGTGCTAGGGAGGACAAACAAGAGACCCAGTACTTC.

Many counts were recorded for this clone. V is TRBV20-1 and J is TRBJ2-1; D uncertain. This CDR3 is built from 10 residues. Trimming cost V 5 bases and J 6 bases, with 5 bases left between them. Germline V gene sequence: CDR1 DFQATT, CDR2 SNEGSKA (reference sequence). The CDR3, as DNA: TGCAGTGCTGACGCCAATGAGCAGTTCTTC. This codes for CSADANEQFF.

At least ten counts were recorded for this clone. V gene TRBV20-1 combines with J gene TRBJ2-7; D may be TRBD2 (5 bases). V dropped 0 bases and J dropped 4 bases, with 16 bases sitting between them. This CDR3 spans 15 amino acids. Germline V gene sequence: CDR1 DFQATT, CDR2 SNEGSKA (reference sequence). The chain's CDR3 is CSARDSRKGGYEQYF. In DNA, the CDR3 is TGCAGTGCTAGAGATAGTAGGAAGGGCGGGTACGAGCAGTACTTC.

This clone was detected many times. This chain joins TRBV6-2 or TRBV6-3 and TRBJ1-1; D unclear. The CDR3 contains 15 residues. Trimming removed 5 bases at V and 6 bases at J, with 19 bases between. Germline V lookup: CDR1 MNHEY, CDR2 SVGEGT. The DNA of the CDR3 is TGTGCCAGCAGTAACATACTAACTGCGGCTTCTGAAGCTTTCTTT. Its protein is CASSNILTAASEAFF.

This clone has ten or more counts. The chain has TRBV11-2 and TRBJ2-2; perhaps TRBD1 as D (7 bases). The CDR3 runs 16 residues. Germline CDR1 reads SGHAT; CDR2 reads FQNNGV. V was pared by 4 bases and J by 4 bases, with 16 bases between. CDR3 protein: CASSSYRGGITGELFF. In DNA form, the CDR3 reads TGTGCCAGCAGCTCTTACAGGGGAGGCATCACCGGGGAGCTGTTTTTT.

This clone was detected many times. The rearrangement links TRBV7-6 to TRBJ2-1, with 15 bases aligning to TRBD2. CDR1 SGHVS and CDR2 FNYEAQ come from the germline V gene. Unmatched junction bases numbered 8, after V lost 4 bases and J lost 10 bases. CDR3 length: 16 amino acids. The CDR3, as DNA: TGTGCCAGCAGCTCGCAGGGACTAGCGGGAGGATCCGAGCAGTTCTTC. Protein: CASSSQGLAGGSEQFF.

The table lists this clone with many counts. Being one base from a much bigger clone, this may be a read error. The CDR3 ends on some other residue instead of the conserved phenylalanine or tryptophan, so this is likely a read error. This chain joins TRBV6-2 or TRBV6-3 and TRBJ1-1, with D maybe TRBD1 (5 bases). V lost 6 bases to trimming and J lost 0 bases, with 5 bases between them. This CDR3 has 12 residues. The germline gives CDR1 MNHEY, CDR2 SVGEGT. Here the CDR3 reads CASRDMNTEAFL. CDR3 nucleotide sequence: TGTGCCAGCAGGGACATGAACACTGAAGCTTTCCTT.

In its sample, this clone was seen many times. The gene calls are TRBV6-5 and TRBJ1-2, with TRBD1 identical over 9 bases. V dropped 5 bases and J dropped 0; count of bases not matched to a gene: 19. Per germline, CDR1 MNHEY and CDR2 SVGAGI. CDR3 length: 20 residues. In DNA form, the CDR3 reads TGTGCCAGCAGTCTCCGCCGGGGACAGGGCGGAACCCCAGCTAACTATGGCTACACCTTC. It translates to CASSLRRGQGGTPANYGYTF.

Many counts were recorded for this clone. The CDR3 region has the DNA TGCAGTGCTAGACAGGGGGACACTGAAGCTTTCTTT. This translates into CSARQGDTEAFF. V gene TRBV20-1 combines with J gene TRBJ1-1, with TRBD1 identical over 7 bases. V dropped 2 bases and J dropped 3; count of bases not matched to a gene: 0. Germline-derived CDR1 and CDR2 are DFQATT and SNEGSKA (reference sequence). This CDR3 is 12 amino acids long.

This clone appeared many times. J is TRBJ1-4 and V is TRBV30; no definite D call. The CDR3 sequence is 13 residues long. Germline loops: CDR1 GTSNPN, CDR2 SVGIG (reference sequence). V was shortened by 0 bases and J by 12 bases, with 14 bases between the two germline ends. Here the CDR3 reads CAWSVKFGVELFF. The CDR3, as DNA: TGTGCCTGGAGTGTAAAATTTGGCGTGGAACTGTTTTTT.